The next 2 T cell receptor beta chains were all read from a single sample in a study of CD4 and CD8 cells across lung adenocarcinoma regions. TCRdb reprocessed the PCR reads via MiXCR and lists one record per CDR3 protein. The sample records roughly 7,100 distinct CDR3 sequences, around 46% being singletons. Sequencing used CD4+ T cells from the margin of a lung tumor. These receptors were obtained from a male donor with lung adenocarcinoma. The CD4 and CD8 labels of this study may be unreliable.

The V call is TRBV6-5, the J call TRBJ1-1; no clear D gene. CDR3 size: 11 residues. Between the trimmed V and J ends, which lost 7 bases and 5 bases, there was a span of 8 bases. Germline loops: CDR1 MNHEY, CDR2 SVGAGI. The CDR3 region has the DNA TGTGCCAGCATGGATCAGACTGAAGCTTTCTTT. This codes for CASMDQTEAFF.

The table lists this clonotype with many counts. The V call is TRBV6-1, the J call TRBJ2-5; 9 nucleotides line up with TRBD1. The DNA end favors TRBJ2-7, so the J call may be wrong. CDR1 MNHNS and CDR2 SASEGT come from the germline V gene. The CDR3 has 12 amino acids. The CDR3 protein is CASGGQGSEQYF. DNA of the CDR3: TGTGCCAGCGGGGGACAGGGCTCCGAGCAGTACTTC.